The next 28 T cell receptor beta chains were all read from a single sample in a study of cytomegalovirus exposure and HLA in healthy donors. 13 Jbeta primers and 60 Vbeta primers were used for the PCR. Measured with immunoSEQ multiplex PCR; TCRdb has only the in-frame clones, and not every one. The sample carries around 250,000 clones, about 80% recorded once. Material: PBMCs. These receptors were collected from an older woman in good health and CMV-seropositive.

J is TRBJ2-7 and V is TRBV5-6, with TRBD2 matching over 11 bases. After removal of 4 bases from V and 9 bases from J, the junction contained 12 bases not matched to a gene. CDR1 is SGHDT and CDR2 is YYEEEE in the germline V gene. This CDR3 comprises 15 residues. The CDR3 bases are TGTGCCAGCAGCCTAGAGACTAGCGGGATGGGCTGGCAGTACTTC. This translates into CASSLETSGMGWQYF.

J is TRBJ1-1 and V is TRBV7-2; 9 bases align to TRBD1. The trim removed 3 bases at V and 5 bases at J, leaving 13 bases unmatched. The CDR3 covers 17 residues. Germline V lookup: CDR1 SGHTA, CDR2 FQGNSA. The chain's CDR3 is CASSLGLGTGFLTEAFF. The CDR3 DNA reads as TGTGCCAGCAGCTTGGGTTTGGGGACAGGGTTTTTAACTGAAGCTTTCTTT.

The CDR3 DNA reads TGTGCCATCAGGGGGACAGGGAGAAACACTGAAGCTTTCTTT. Translated, it gives CAIRGTGRNTEAFF. The chain has TRBV10-3 and TRBJ1-1, with TRBD1 matching 9 bases. The CDR3 sequence is 14 residues long. Germline CDR1 is ENHRY and CDR2 is SYGVKD. V shed 6 bases, J shed 2 bases, and the junction held 4 bases outside the gene matches.

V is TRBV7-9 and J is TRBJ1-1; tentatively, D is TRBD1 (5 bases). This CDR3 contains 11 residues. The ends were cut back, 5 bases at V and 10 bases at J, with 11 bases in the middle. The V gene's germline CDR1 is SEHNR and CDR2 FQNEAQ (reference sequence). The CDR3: CASSLDQGAFF. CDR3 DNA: TGTGCCAGCAGCCTCGACCAGGGAGCTTTCTTT.

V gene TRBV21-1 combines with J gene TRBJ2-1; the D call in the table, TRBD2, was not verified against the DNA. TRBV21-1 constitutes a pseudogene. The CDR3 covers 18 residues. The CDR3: CASSKLTSGRCSYNEQFF. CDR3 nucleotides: TGTGCCAGCAGCAAACTTACTAGCGGGAGGTGTTCCTACAATGAGCAGTTCTTC.

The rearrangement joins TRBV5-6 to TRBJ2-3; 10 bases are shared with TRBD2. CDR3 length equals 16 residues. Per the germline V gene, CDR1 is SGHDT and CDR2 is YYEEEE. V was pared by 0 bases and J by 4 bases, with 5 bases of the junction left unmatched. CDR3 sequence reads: CASSLGLAGWADTQYF. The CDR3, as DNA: TGTGCCAGCAGCTTGGGACTAGCGGGTTGGGCAGATACGCAGTATTTT.

CDR3 sequence: CASSLTGGERPQHF. Written as DNA, the CDR3 is TGTGCCAGCAGCTTAACAGGCGGGGAGCGGCCCCAGCATTTT. This rearrangement joins TRBV7-3 to TRBJ1-5; D unresolved. The germline V gene has CDR1 SGHTA and CDR2 FQGTGA. The V end lost 0 bases, the J end lost 9 bases, and 12 bases lay between the germline ends. This CDR3 comprises 14 residues.

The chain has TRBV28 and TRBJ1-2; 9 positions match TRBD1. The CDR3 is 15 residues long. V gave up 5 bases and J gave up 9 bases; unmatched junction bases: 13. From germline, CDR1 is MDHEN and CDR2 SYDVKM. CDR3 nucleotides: TGTGCCAGCAGTGGCCGGGGACAGGGTAGGAGTAGCTACACCTTC. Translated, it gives CASSGRGQGRSSYTF.

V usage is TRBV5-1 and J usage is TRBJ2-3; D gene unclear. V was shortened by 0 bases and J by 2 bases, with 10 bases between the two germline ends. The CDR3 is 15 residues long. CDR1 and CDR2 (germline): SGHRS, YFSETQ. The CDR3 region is CASSLASSPTDTQYF. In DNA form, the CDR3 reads TGCGCCAGCAGCTTGGCGTCAAGCCCCACAGATACGCAGTATTTT.

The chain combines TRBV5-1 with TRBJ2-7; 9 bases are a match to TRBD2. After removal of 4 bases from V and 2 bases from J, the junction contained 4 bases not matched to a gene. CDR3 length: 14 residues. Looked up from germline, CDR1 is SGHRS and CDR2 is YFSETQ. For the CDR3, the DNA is TGCGCCAGCAGCATCGGCGGGGGGGCCTACGAGCAGTACTTC. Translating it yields CASSIGGGAYEQYF.

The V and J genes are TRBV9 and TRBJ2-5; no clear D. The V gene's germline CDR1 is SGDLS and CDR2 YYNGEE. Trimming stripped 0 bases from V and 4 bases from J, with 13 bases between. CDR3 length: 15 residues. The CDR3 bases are TGTGCCAGCAGCGTAGATGCGGCTCGAGTAGAGACCCAGTACTTC. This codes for CASSVDAARVETQYF.

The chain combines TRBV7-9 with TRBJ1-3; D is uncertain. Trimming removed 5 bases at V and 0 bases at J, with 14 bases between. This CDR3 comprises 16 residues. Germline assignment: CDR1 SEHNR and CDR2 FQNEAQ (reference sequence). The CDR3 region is CASSIPTGSSGNTIYF. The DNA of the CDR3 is TGTGCCAGCAGCATACCAACCGGGAGCTCTGGAAACACCATATATTTT.

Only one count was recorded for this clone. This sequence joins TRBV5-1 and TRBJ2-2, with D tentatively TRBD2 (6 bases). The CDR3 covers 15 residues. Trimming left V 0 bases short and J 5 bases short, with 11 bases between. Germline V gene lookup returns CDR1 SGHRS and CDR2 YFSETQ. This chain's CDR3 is CASSLAGSGTGELFF. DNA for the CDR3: TGCGCCAGCAGCTTGGCCGGGAGCGGGACCGGGGAGCTGTTTTTT.

The CDR3 DNA reads TGTGCCAGCTCACCACCGAGCCGGGAGCTGTTTTTT. This gives the protein CASSPPSRELFF. The gene calls are TRBV18 and TRBJ2-2, with D hard to call. V shed 0 bases and J shed 9 bases, with 5 bases lying between them. Germline V gene data show CDR1 as KGHSH and CDR2 as LQKENI. CDR3 length: 12 residues.

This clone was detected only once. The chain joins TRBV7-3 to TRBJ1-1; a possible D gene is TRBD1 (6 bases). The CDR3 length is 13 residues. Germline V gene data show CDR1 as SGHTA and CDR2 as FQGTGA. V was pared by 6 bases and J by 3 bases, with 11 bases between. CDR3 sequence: CASRYGTHTEAFF. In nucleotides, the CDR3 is TGTGCCAGCAGGTACGGGACACACACTGAAGCTTTCTTT.

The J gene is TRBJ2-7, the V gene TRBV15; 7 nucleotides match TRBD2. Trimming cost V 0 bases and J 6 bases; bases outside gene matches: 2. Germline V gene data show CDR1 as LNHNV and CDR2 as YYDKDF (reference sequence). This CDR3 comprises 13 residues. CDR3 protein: CATSRDREGEQYF. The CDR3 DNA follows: TGTGCCACCAGCAGAGATAGGGAGGGCGAGCAGTACTTC. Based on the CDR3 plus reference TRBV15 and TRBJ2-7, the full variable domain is DAMVIQNPRYQVTQFGKPVTLSCSQTLNHNVMYWYQQKSSQAPKLLFHYYDKDFNNEADTPDNFQSRRPNTSFCFLDIRSPGLGDTAMYLCATSRDREGEQYFGPGTRLTVT.

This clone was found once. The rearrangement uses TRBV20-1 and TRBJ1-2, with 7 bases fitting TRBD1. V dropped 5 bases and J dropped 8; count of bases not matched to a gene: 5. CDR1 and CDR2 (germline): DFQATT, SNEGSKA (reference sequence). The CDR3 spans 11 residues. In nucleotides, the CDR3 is TGCAGTGCTTTCGACAGGGACGGCTACACCTTC. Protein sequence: CSAFDRDGYTF.

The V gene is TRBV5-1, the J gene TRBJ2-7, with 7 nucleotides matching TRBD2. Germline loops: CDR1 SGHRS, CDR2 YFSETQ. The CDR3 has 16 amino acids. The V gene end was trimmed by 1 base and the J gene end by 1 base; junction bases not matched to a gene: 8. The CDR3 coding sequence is TGCGCCAGCAGCTTGTCCAGGACTAGTAAATCCTACGAGCAGTACTTC. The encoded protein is CASSLSRTSKSYEQYF. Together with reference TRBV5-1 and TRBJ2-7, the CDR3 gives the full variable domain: KAGVTQTPRYLIKTRGQQVTLSCSPISGHRSVSWYQQTPGQGLQFLFEYFSETQRNKGNFPGRFSGRQFSNSRSEMNVSTLELGDSALYLCASSLSRTSKSYEQYFGPGTRLTVT.

The CDR3 DNA is TGTGCCAGCAGCGGATATAGGCTAAATCAACAGCAAGCCAAAAACATTCAGTACTTC. Translating gives CASSGYRLNQQQAKNIQYF. The V call is TRBV5-6, the J call TRBJ2-4, with D unclear. From germline, CDR1 is SGHDT and CDR2 YYEEEE. The CDR3 is 19 residues long. Deletions cut 4 bases from V and 0 bases from J, with 23 bases between.

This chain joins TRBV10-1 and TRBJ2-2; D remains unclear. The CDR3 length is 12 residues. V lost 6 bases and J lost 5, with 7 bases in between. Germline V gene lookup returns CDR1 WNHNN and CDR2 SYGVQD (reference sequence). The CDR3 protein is CASSLGTGELFF. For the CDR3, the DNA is TGCGCCAGCAGCCTCGGGACCGGGGAGCTGTTTTTT.

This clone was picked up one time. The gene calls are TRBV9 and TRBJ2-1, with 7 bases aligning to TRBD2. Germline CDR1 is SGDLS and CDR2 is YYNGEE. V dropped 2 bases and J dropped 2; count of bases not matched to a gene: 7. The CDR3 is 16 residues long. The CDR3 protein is CASSVSGGSPYNEQFF. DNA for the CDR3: TGTGCCAGCAGCGTCTCCGGGGGGAGCCCCTACAATGAGCAGTTCTTC.

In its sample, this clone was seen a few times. The DNA of the CDR3 is TGTGCCAGCAGCTTGGGCGGGGGCGGCACCGGGGAGCTGTTTTTT. Translation: CASSLGGGGTGELFF. The V call is TRBV5-6, the J call TRBJ2-2; D is perhaps TRBD2 (7 bases). In germline, CDR1 is SGHDT, CDR2 YYEEEE. CDR3 length equals 15 residues. V lost 0 bases, J lost 4 bases, and 10 bases lay in between.

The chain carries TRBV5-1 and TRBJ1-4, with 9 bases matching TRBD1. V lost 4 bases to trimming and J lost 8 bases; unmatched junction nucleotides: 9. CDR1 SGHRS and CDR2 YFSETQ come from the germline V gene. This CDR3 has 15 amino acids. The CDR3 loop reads CASSGGDREDEKLFF. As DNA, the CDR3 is TGCGCCAGCAGCGGGGGGGACAGGGAGGACGAAAAACTGTTTTTT.

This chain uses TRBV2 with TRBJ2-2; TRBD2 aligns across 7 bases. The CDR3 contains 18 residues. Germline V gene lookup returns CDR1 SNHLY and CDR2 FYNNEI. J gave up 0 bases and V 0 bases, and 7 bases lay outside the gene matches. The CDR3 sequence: CASSEAGPLAANTGELFF. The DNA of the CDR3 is TGTGCCAGCAGTGAAGCGGGTCCTCTAGCGGCGAACACCGGGGAGCTGTTTTTT.

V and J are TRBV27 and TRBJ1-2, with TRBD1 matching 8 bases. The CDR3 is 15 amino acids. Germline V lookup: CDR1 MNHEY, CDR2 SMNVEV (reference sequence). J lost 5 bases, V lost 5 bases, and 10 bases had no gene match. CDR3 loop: CASSTGQGRSYGYTF. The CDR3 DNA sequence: TGTGCCAGCAGTACCGGACAGGGAAGATCGTATGGCTACACCTTC.

CDR3: CASSLEDGLSGNTIYF. The CDR3, as DNA: TGCGCCAGCAGCTTGGAGGACGGACTCTCTGGAAACACCATATATTTT. The J gene is TRBJ1-3, the V gene TRBV5-1; D call uncertain. CDR1 and CDR2 (germline): SGHRS, YFSETQ. The CDR3 extends over 16 amino acids. The germline V and J ends were trimmed by 0 bases and 0 bases, with 10 bases remaining between them.

The CDR3 here is CAWTDSSSYNSPLHF. Written as DNA, the CDR3 is TGTGCCTGGACAGACAGTAGCTCCTATAATTCACCCCTCCACTTT. The chain is built from TRBV30 and TRBJ1-6; a possible D gene is TRBD1 (5 bases). Deletions cut 4 bases from V and 0 bases from J, with 10 bases between. This CDR3 has 15 residues. Germline CDR1 is GTSNPN and CDR2 is SVGIG (reference sequence). Complete variable domain (other parts from reference TRBV30 and TRBJ1-6): SQTIHQWPATLVQPVGSPLSLECTVEGTSNPNLYWYRQAAGRGLQLLFYSVGIGQISSEVPQNLSASRPQDRQFILSSKKLLLSDSGFYLCAWTDSSSYNSPLHFGNGTRLTVT.

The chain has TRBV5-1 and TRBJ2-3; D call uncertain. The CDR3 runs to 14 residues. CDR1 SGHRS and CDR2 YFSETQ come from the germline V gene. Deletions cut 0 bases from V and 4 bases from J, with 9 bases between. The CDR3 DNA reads TGCGCCAGCAGCTTGGGAGATACCGCAGATACGCAGTATTTT. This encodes CASSLGDTADTQYF.